The clone carrying this T cell receptor (beta chain) was seen just once. Clones were sequenced by immunoSEQ multiplex PCR, and TCRdb holds only the in-frame ones, with some missing. In the table there are tens of thousands of clones, approximately 96% of which are singletons. V shed 2 bases and J 3 bases; nucleotides not matched to a gene: 10. The CDR3 loop spans 16 amino acids. Germline V CDR1 and CDR2: SGHRS, YFSETQ. The data belong to a study of technical replicates of blood from a few donors. This TCR was recovered from a human donor in good health. The chain joins TRBV5-1 to TRBJ1-2; 7 bases are a match to TRBD1. Sequenced: T cells isolated from PBMCs. CDR3 protein: CASSFGDSDYHYGYTF. The CDR3 DNA reads TGCGCCAGCAGCTTCGGGGACAGCGACTACCACTATGGCTACACCTTC.